This TCR beta chain was identified in a study of beta chain features in type 1 diabetes (dated by TCRdb to the late 2010s). As for the study more broadly: No differences in mean age, gender distribution, total cell number or subset yield were found between patients and healthy donors. The study compared the TCRB repertoires of sorted circulating CD4+ T cell subsets in recently diagnosed type 1 diabetes patients with those in matched healthy donors. Across all samples, about 110 million sorted cells were examined, and cell number per subset correlated strongly with RNA yield. Naive and central memory subsets were obtained from all 30 or so donors, but regulatory and stem cell-like memory subsets were isolated from only 8 patients and 8 healthy donors.

V is trimmed back by 8 bases and J by 2 bases, and the junction contains 5 bases that no gene match accounts for. From the cysteine through the phenylalanine, the CDR3 covers 13 amino acids. Just the 39-base CDR3 DNA is kept, in frame starting at base 1. The CDR1 and CDR2 encoded by the germline V gene (reference sequence) are MNHNY and SVGAGI. The entire isolated RNA was reverse transcribed using the High Capacity cDNA Reverse Transcription Kit, and thus expressed TCRB transcripts were sequenced. Deep immunoSEQ sequencing was performed on naive, central memory and regulatory T cell samples, with an average of roughly 4 million total reads per sample. Sorted cells were lysed in RLT buffer and RNA was extracted with DNase-treated RNeasy Micro or Mini kits, depending on cell number. To prevent cross-contamination, each cell subset was processed individually, whereas patient and healthy donor samples were processed jointly. The immunoSEQ multiplex PCR was used to amplify TCRB sequences from cDNA, yielding 87-bp fragments that span the CDR3 region. Amplicons were sequenced on the Illumina HiSeq platform. The authors' analysis ran thus. Synthetic template baselines were used to correct PCR bias computationally, reads within Hamming distance 2 were collapsed, and singletons that could not be merged were discarded. Reads were aligned against IMGT to assign V, D and J genes, CDR3 length and insertions or deletions at six rearrangement sites. Within each subset, clonotype counts were normalized to the number of sorted cells before true diversity and Gini coefficients were calculated with the tcR R package. The overlap coefficient, calculated on TCRB nucleotide sequences, was used to quantify repertoire sharing. As a proxy for the pre-selection repertoire, out-of-frame TCRB sequences from naive cells were analyzed. Drawn from immuneACCESS, this table holds only the in-frame rearrangements with V and J called that TCRdb kept. Clones are partly lost; checked studies trace under half to an unresolved V gene and leave the rest unexplained. V, J and clone size were drawn from that table, and D and trimming were deduced from the DNA. The sample table holds about 650,000 clones, of which around 12% were seen once. The ten largest clonotypes hold more than 0.1% of the sample.

Each donor gave one peripheral blood draw, averaging roughly 100 mL, which was collected into heparinised tubes. A BD FACSAria II was used to sort naive, central memory, regulatory and stem cell-like memory CD4+ T cells with a panel that included CD45RO, CCR7, CD25, CD127, CD95 and CD27. A purity above 95% was achieved for all sorted populations. Right away, PBMCs were isolated by Lymphoprep density gradient centrifugation and were stained directly, with no culture step. So that batch effects would be minimized, each experiment stained and sorted samples in pairs, pairing one healthy donor with one patient. Overall results and qualifications from the work: Because cDNA was sequenced instead of genomic DNA, activated cells with high expression could be over-represented, although the groups did not differ in activation or CD3 levels. Naive, central memory and regulatory TCRB repertoires appeared to be more alike among patients than among healthy donors. Shorter templates might be favored by PCR, yet because patient and control samples were amplified and corrected together, any such skew would affect both groups equally. HLA sub-analyses involved small numbers of individuals, so any influence of HLA type on TCRB rearrangement remained unresolved. Patients with type 1 diabetes made fewer insertions and deleted more nucleotides at VDJ recombination sites, implying thymic rearrangement abnormalities. Type 1 diabetes patients showed a moderate but significant shortening of TCRB CDR3 length in all four CD4+ subsets.

In this sample, this clone turned up a few times. Its target antigen remains unknown. It has no much larger one-base neighbor in the sample; base qualities were not kept. In this chain, TRBV6-6 is recombined with TRBJ2-5; 7 junctional bases match TRBD1. The receptor was isolated from a man between 25 and 39 years old with type 1 diabetes. The sequenced sample consisted of naive CD4+ T cells from blood. According to the study, the label for this sample's cell subset or site signals: true naive CD4+ T cells. The CDR3 corresponds to CASGQGQQETQYF. The sequence in DNA is TGTGCCAGCGGCCAGGGACAGCAAGAGACCCAGTACTTC.